Described below is a single TCR beta chain sequence and its context. This clone came up once. Its binding antigen is unknown. Per-nucleotide qualities are absent, and no much larger clonotype sits a single base away. The entry originates in a study of cytomegalovirus exposure and HLA in healthy donors (TCRdb year 2017). Describing the broader study: In an earlier analysis of some 610 of the donors, 276 Gb of sequence data and some 120 million unique TCR beta sequences from about 180 million T cells were reported. About 310 gigabases of sequencing data and roughly 90 million unique TCR sequences were included in an early release covering several hundred HLA-typed donors. Among the approximately 420 genotyped donors, approximately 82% belonged to the genetic ancestry cluster associated with self-reported Caucasian donors. The study was designed to test whether signatures of past pathogen exposure could be identified by cataloging public T cell receptors. The study used immunosequencing to profile the T cell repertoires of approximately 630 subjects and linked those repertoires to cytomegalovirus serostatus. In addition to the first cohort of 666 subjects, a separate validation cohort of approximately 120 different subjects was used. High-throughput TCR immunosequencing, statistical association of individual TCRs with disease status, and machine learning were combined to predict cytomegalovirus infection status. A later analysis re-examined previously published TCR beta repertoires from roughly 650 donors and added high-resolution HLA genotyping to investigate patterns of TCR occurrence. Rather than drawing on any new phenotypic data, the later analysis identified candidate immune exposures from TCR beta sequences and the way those sequences occurred across donors. An earlier analysis of some 500 of the donors applied high-throughput TCR beta sequencing to assess whether each TCR beta V gene segment acted as functional or pseudogenic. Donor age, sex, ethnicity and CMV serostatus were compiled together with the repertoire data. Genome-wide SNP genotypes for about 65% of the 666 donors were used in a later genetic analysis, which treated that subset as a discovery cohort. All discovery cohort repertoires had been generated on a single sequencing platform. HLA typing included class I and class II loci at four-digit resolution. Typing coverage varied by locus: roughly 620-640 donors for A, B, C, DRB1 and DQB1; more than 500 for DQA1; approximately 610 for DPA1; more than 450 for DPB1. Five DR-DQ haplotypes were handled as single units for association and clustering because linkage in the cohort was strong. Among under 450 genotyped donors of the cohort, an average of approximately 240,000 unique TCR beta nucleotide sequences were sequenced per donor, roughly 20% of them non-productive.

The cohort comprised 670 or so healthy bone marrow donors. All cohort members were sampled while nominally healthy, although unrecorded immune exposures were likely present. The donor was CMV seronegative and was included in the group of around 320 seronegative cohort members. A peripheral blood sample was collected from each donor, and TCR beta sequencing was performed on peripheral blood mononuclear cells. Genomic DNA was extracted from the blood cell samples with the Qiagen DNeasy Blood Extraction Kit. Overall study results and their limits: In the study, approximately 150 TCR beta chains were listed as associated with cytomegalovirus. According to the authors, the approach could potentially be generalized to other disease states and immunological phenotypes. In this cohort, only TCR beta chains were sequenced, and detectable features were limited by the absence of alpha or paired-chain data. A cluster of highly shared sequence variants was judged likely to represent a technical artifact of the sequencing pipeline. Because counts were too low, approximately 18 rarely observed V segments, including chromosome 9 orphons, were excluded from the earlier analysis of 587 of the donors. When HLA alleles, especially DR and DQ, strongly co-occurred, TCR associations were difficult to assign to individual alleles. Some IMGT-functional V segments, including TRBV6-2 and TRBV6-3, could not be distinguished by the 87-base-pair reads and were therefore excluded. Most CMV-associated TCR beta chains appeared to be HLA-restricted in a later analysis, and the HLA associations seemed to be driven largely by CMV exposure. A further reported finding was that TCR beta sequences accurately predicted the HLA-A and HLA-B alleles for most subjects in the first cohort. Most TCR sequences were observed very rarely across donors, whereas some public TCRs were present in many individuals. In a later genetic analysis, a missense DCLRE1C variant was associated with V-gene and J-gene trimming of TCR beta chains, and the association was replicated in an independent cohort. Compared with equally common non-associated chains, HLA-associated TCR beta chains in a later analysis were more clonally expanded and had lower generation probabilities. Because HLA typing was unavailable for some donors at each locus, only the typed subset was used in association tests. Cytomegalovirus status was reported to be diagnosed by the classifier with high specificity and sensitivity in both the original and validation cohorts. Linkage disequilibrium might explain the correlated functional status among segregating V segments, but an unknown experimental factor could not be excluded. In a later analysis, the rate of TCR association differed among HLA loci, with DRB1 alleles having the most associated TCRs and HLA-C alleles having the fewest. In a later genetic analysis, fewer N-insertions in productive TCRs were reported among donors in an Asian-associated ancestry cluster than the 666-donor mean. In vitro tests confirmed that a few of the cytomegalovirus-associated TCR beta chains recognize cytomegalovirus antigens. In an earlier analysis of about 600 of the donors, most TCR beta V segments appeared in productive rearrangements about 87% or about 30% of the time, broadly matching IMGT annotations. At a false discovery rate of 0.05, a later analysis linked 16,000 or so TCR beta sequences to specific HLA alleles. Presence/absence analyses assumed roughly uniform sequencing depth across donors, an assumption that may not hold. Immune exposure information for the cohort was limited to CMV serostatus. In a later analysis, several top co-occurrence clusters were reported to appear linked to parvovirus B19, influenza, CMV and Epstein-Barr virus.

The CDR3 runs 16 amino acids, cysteine and phenylalanine included. The DNA shown is the 48-base CDR3, in frame from base 1. CDR1 and CDR2, per the germline V gene, are SNHLY and FYNNEI. V and J are truncated by 4 bases and 4 bases respectively, leaving an intervening sequence of 19 bases. The library was prepared using the immunoSEQ multiplex PCR assay. For the multiplex PCR, a mixture combining 60 forward primers for TCR Vbeta segments and 13 reverse primers for TCR Jbeta segments was used. The CDR3 region of rearranged TCR beta genes was amplified from genomic DNA with a multiplex PCR assay. Amplified TCR beta libraries were sequenced as 87-base-pair reads on the Illumina HiSeq System. From the authors' description of their analysis: In a later analysis, roughly 80 million unique TCR beta chains were counted across the roughly 670 repertoires, and approximately 11 million of these chains were shared by at least two donors. Raw reads were error-corrected and collapsed into unique sequences by a nearest-neighbor algorithm in which closely related sequences were merged to remove PCR and sequencing errors. To assign V, D and J gene segments, CDR3 sequences were aligned to IMGT reference sequences. For a sequence to be retained, a match of at least six nucleotides to both a V gene segment and a J gene segment was required. A rearrangement counted as productive if the CDR3 had no stop codons and remained in frame with V and J, and every other rearrangement counted as non-productive. CDR3 was defined by IMGT convention, running from the second conserved V-encoded cysteine to the conserved J-encoded phenylalanine. Sequences without an unambiguous match to a single V gene segment were excluded from the earlier analysis of about 600 of the donors. An earlier analysis of a few hundred of the donors called V segments functional above 56.7% productive rearrangements and segregating when the between-donor standard deviation exceeded 5%. A statistical classification framework was built for diagnosing cytomegalovirus status from the catalog of TCR beta chain sequences. In a later analysis, V and J genes were assigned by comparing TCR nucleotide sequences against IMGT/GENE-DB human TR gene sequences. A later analysis assigned CDR3 sequences and most-parsimonious VDJ recombination scenarios with the TCRdist pipeline. In a later analysis, each TCR beta chain was defined by its CDR3 amino acid sequence together with its V-gene family, and reads without a unique V-gene family were excluded. As a way to deal with suspected cross-contamination and a sequencing artifact, a later analysis dropped over 550 nucleotide sequences that were highly shared and had low generation probability. A later analysis calculated a clonal expansion index for each public chain from normalized within-repertoire ranks of inferred template counts. Generation probabilities in a later analysis came from a VDJ recombination model fitted to out-of-frame rearrangements, and those results were checked against IGoR. In a later analysis, TCR-TCR, TCR-HLA and TCR-CMV co-occurrence was scored with hypergeometric tests, and a repertoire-size bias correction was applied to TCR pairs. In a later analysis, false discovery rates were estimated by permuting HLA or CMV assignments 20 times. A later analysis grouped co-occurring TCRs with DBSCAN, adding TCRdist sequence similarity when clustering within HLA-allele-positive subsets. Repertoires with fewer than 30,000 or more than 120,000 public chains were left out of co-occurrence clustering, as were about five repertoires with anomalous nucleotide sharing. Sourced from immuneACCESS, this table was stored by TCRdb with only in-frame sequences that have V and J called. A share of the clones is absent; for the studies checked, an unresolved V gene accounts for under half, and the remainder has no known explanation. V, J and clone size reflect that table, while D and trimming were determined from the DNA. This sample holds around 50,000 clones; approximately 84% were observed only once. The ten most abundant clones make up approximately 2.9% of the sample.

Sequencing was performed on PBMCs. The sequence links TRBV2 to TRBJ2-5; matching of 7 bases hints at TRBD2 as the D gene. The receptor comes from a man aged 45 to 65 in good health and CMV-seronegative. The DNA sequence is TGTGCCAGCAGTGGTCTGGGTTCGGGGGGCGGAGAGACCCAGTACTTC. It translates as CASSGLGSGGGETQYF.